Listed here is a single T cell receptor (beta chain). Its antigen is not identified. Via CD45RO/CCR7/CD25/CD127/CD95/CD27, cells of the CD4+ naive, central memory, regulatory and stem cell-like memory subsets were sorted. The sample comes from a study of beta chain features in type 1 diabetes. Study conclusions and caveats: Among all four CD4+ subsets, Type 1 diabetes patients had TCRB CDR3s that were moderately but significantly shorter.

CDR3 length equals 11 residues. Germline lookup yields CDR1 MDHEN and CDR2 SYDVKM. V lost 6 bases and J 7 bases, leaving 9 bases between the germline ends. The sequenced template was cDNA made from the entire isolated RNA. Sequencing was performed with immunoSEQ multiplex PCR; in TCRdb, only in-frame clones are kept and a portion is missing. The table has almost 350,000 clones, around 19% seen once. The clonotype was recovered from a woman aged 18-29 years in good health. The chain couples TRBV28 to TRBJ1-1; the D gene is possibly TRBD1 (6 bases). The specimen sequenced was naive CD4+ T cells from blood. CDR3 DNA: TGTGCCAGCAGGACAGGAGGTGAAGCTTTCTTT. It yields the protein CASRTGGEAFF.